What follows are 5 T cell receptor beta chains derived from one specimen sequenced in a study of OX40 agonist ivuxolimab in advanced cancers. Clones were sequenced by immunoSEQ multiplex PCR, and TCRdb holds only the in-frame ones, with some missing. This repertoire shows under 150,000 clones, 80% to 90% found once; its top ten account for 0.55%. This sample comprised CD4+ or CD8+ T cells sorted from blood, obtained in a trial of the OX40 agonist ivuxolimab. The source is an adult with an advanced solid tumor such as melanoma, head and neck, liver or kidney cancer.

This clone was seen only once. This chain connects TRBV5-1 to TRBJ1-6; the D is unclear. Per the germline V gene, CDR1 is SGHRS and CDR2 is YFSETQ. This CDR3 comprises 13 residues. The germline V and J ends were trimmed by 7 bases and 8 bases, with 13 bases remaining between them. The CDR3 nucleotides are TGCGCCAGCGCCGACGAGCCGGATTCACCCCTCCACTTT. This encodes CASADEPDSPLHF.

The chain joins TRBV6-5 to TRBJ2-7; 8 bases map to TRBD1. CDR3 length: 16 residues. Germline V CDR1 and CDR2: MNHEY, SVGAGI. Trimming cost V 0 bases and J 4 bases; bases outside gene matches: 8. The CDR3 DNA follows: TGTGCCAGCAGTTACTCGATGGCAGGGGGCGCATACGAGCAGTACTTC. Protein sequence: CASSYSMAGGAYEQYF.

The chain combines TRBV7-3 with TRBJ2-5; perhaps D is TRBD1 or TRBD2 (6 bases each). The CDR3 is 13 residues long. The germline gives CDR1 SGHTA, CDR2 FQGTGA. Trimming took off 2 bases at V and 7 bases at J, with 11 bases between the two ends. The CDR3 coding sequence is TGTGCCAGCAGCTTAGATGGAGGGGGGACCCAGTACTTC. It is translated as CASSLDGGGTQYF.

The V call is TRBV6-5, the J call TRBJ2-1; 8 bases line up with TRBD2. In germline, CDR1 is MNHEY, CDR2 SVGAGI. The CDR3 is 16 amino acids. The J segment lost 6 bases and the V segment lost 0 bases, leaving 7 bases of the junction unmatched. For the CDR3, the DNA is TGTGCCAGCAGTTACTCAGGGGGTAGCGGGGTCAATGAGCAGTTCTTC. As protein: CASSYSGGSGVNEQFF.

The V and J genes are TRBV6-6 and TRBJ2-7; 9 bases agree with TRBD1. Unmatched junction bases numbered 4, after V lost 7 bases and J lost 3 bases. Germline lookup yields CDR1 MNHNY and CDR2 SVGAGI (reference sequence). The CDR3 consists of 13 residues. CDR3 bases: TGTGCCAGCAAGGGGACAGGGATCTACGAGCAGTACTTC. As protein: CASKGTGIYEQYF.